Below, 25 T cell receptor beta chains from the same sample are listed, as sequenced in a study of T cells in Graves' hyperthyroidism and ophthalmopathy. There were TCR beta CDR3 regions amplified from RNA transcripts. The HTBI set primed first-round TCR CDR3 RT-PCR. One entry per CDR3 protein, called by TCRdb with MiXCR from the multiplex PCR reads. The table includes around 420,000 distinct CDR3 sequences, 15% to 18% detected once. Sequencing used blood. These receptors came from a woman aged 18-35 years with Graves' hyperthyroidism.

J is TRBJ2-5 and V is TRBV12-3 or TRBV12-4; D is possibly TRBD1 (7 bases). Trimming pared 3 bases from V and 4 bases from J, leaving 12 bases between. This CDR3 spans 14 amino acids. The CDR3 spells CASSFNQGGETQYF. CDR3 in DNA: TGTGCCAGCAGTTTCAATCAGGGGGGAGAGACCCAGTACTTC.

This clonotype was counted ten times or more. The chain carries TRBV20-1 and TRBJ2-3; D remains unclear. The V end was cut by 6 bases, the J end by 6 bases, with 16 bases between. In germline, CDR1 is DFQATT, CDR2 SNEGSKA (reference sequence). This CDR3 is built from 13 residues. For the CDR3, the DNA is TGCAGTGCCCATAACCGGGTCCTGGATACGCAGTATTTT. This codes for CSAHNRVLDTQYF.

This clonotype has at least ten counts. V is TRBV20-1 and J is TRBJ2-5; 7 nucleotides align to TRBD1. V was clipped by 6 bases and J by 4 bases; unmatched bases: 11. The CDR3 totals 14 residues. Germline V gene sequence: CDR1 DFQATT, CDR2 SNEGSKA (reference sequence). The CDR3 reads CSADDRVGIETQYF. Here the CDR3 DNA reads TGCAGTGCCGATGACAGGGTCGGAATAGAGACCCAGTACTTC.

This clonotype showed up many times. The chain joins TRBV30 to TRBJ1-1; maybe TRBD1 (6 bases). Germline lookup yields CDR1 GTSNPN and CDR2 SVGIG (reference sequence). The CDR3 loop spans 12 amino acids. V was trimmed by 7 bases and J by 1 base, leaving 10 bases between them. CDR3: CASLRGNTEAFF. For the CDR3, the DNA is TGTGCCTCCCTCAGGGGGAACACTGAAGCTTTCTTT.

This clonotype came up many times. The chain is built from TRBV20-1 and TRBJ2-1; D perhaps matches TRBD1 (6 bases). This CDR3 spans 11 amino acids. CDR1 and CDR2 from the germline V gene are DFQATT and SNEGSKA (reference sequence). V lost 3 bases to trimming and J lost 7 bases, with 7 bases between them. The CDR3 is CSARQGNEQFF. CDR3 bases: TGCAGTGCTAGGCAGGGGAATGAGCAGTTCTTC.

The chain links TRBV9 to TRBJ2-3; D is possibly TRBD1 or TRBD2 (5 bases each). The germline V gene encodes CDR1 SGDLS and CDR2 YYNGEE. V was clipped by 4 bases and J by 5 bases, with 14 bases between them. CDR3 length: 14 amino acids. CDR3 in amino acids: CASSQRGPRDTQYF. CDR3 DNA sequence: TGTGCCAGCAGCCAGAGGGGACCCCGAGATACGCAGTATTTT.

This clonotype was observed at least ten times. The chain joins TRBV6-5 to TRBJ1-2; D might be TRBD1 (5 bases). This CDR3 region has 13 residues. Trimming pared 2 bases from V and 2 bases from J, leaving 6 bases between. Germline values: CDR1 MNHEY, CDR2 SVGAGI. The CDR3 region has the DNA TGTGCCAGCAGTTACCGGGACAACTATGGCTACACCTTC. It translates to CASSYRDNYGYTF.

CDR3: CASRRSLAGGSYNEQFF. Written as DNA, the CDR3 is TGTGCCAGTAGGAGGAGTTTGGCGGGGGGCTCCTACAATGAGCAGTTCTTC. The chain employs TRBV19 and TRBJ2-1; 8 bases are shared with TRBD2. J was trimmed by 0 bases and V by 6 bases; bases with no gene match: 10. This CDR3 spans 17 amino acids. Germline values: CDR1 LNHDA, CDR2 SQIVND (reference sequence).

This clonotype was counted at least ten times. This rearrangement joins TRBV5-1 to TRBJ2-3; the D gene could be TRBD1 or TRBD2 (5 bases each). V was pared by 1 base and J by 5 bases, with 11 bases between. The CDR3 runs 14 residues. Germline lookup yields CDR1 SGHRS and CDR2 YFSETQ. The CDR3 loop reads CASSLKTRGDTQYF. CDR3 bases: TGCGCCAGCAGCTTGAAAACGAGGGGAGATACGCAGTATTTT.

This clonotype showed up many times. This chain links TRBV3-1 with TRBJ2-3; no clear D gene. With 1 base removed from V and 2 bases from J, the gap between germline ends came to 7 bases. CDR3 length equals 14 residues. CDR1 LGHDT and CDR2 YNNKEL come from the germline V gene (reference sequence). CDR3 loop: CASSQGIPTDTQYF. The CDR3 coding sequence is TGTGCCAGCAGCCAAGGCATACCCACAGATACGCAGTATTTT.

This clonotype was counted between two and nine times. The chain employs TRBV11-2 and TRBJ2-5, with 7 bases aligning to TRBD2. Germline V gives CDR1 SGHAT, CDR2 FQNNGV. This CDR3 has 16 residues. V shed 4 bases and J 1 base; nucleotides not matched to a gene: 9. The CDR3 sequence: CASSSRLGTIQETQYF. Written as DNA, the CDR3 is TGTGCCAGCAGCTCGCGCCTTGGGACTATCCAAGAGACCCAGTACTTC.

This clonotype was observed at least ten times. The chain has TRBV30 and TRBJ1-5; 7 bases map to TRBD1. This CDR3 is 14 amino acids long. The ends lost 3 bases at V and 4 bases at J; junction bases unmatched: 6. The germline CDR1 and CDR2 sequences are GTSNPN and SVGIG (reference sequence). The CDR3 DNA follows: TGTGCCTGGAGAGGGAAACAGGGGAATCAGCCCCAGCATTTT. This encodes CAWRGKQGNQPQHF.

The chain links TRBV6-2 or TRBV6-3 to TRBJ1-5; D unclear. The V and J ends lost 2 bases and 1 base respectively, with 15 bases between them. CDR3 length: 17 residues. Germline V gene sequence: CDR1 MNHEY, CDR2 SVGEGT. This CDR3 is CASSYLLSGGSNQPQHF. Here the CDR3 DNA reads TGTGCCAGCAGTTACCTACTATCTGGAGGGAGCAATCAGCCCCAGCATTTT.

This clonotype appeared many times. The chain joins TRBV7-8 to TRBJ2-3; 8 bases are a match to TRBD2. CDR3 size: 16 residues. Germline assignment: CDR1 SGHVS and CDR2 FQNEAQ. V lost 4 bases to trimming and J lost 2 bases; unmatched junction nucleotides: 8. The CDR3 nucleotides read TGTGCCAGCAGCTGGCTCGGGGGGGCGAACACAGATACGCAGTATTTT. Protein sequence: CASSWLGGANTDTQYF.

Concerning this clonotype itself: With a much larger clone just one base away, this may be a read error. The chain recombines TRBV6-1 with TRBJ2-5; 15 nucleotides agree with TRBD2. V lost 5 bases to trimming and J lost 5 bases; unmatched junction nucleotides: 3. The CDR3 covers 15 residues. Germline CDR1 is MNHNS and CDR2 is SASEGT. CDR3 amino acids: CASSLGTSGRETQYF. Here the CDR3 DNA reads TGTGCCAGCAGTCTCGGGACTAGCGGGAGGGAGACCCAGTACTTC.

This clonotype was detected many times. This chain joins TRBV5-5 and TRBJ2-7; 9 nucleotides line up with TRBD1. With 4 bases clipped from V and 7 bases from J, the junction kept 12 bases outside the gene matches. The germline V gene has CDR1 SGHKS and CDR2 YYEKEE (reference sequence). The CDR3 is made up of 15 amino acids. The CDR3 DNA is TGTGCCAGCAGCCATCCGGGACAGGGTCTCTATGAGCAGTACTTC. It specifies CASSHPGQGLYEQYF.

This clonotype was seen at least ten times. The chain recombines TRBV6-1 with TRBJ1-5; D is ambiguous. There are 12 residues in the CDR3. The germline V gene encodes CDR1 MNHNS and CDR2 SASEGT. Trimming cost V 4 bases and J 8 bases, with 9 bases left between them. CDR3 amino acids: CASSGTGEPQHF. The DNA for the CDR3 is TGTGCCAGCAGTGGGACCGGGGAGCCCCAGCATTTT.

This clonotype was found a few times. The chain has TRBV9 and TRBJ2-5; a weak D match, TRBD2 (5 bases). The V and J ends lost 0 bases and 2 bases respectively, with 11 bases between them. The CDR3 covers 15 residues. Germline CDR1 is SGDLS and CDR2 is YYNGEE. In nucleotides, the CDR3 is TGTGCCAGCAGCGTAGGAGGGAGCATTCAAGAGACCCAGTACTTC. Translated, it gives CASSVGGSIQETQYF.

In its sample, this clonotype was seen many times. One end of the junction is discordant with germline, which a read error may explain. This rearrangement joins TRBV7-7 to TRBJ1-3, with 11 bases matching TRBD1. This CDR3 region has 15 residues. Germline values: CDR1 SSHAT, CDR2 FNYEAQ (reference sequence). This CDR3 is CASSPGQGVRNTIYF. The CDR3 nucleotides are TGTGCTAGCAGCCCGGGACAGGGGGTGAGAAACACCATATATTTT.

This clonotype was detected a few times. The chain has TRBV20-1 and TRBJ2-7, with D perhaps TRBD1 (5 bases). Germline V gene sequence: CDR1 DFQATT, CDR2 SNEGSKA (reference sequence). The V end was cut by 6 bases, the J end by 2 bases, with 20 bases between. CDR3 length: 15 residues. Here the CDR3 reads CSAPWAGQGAYEQYF. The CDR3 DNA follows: TGCAGTGCGCCGTGGGCTGGGCAGGGCGCCTACGAGCAGTACTTC.

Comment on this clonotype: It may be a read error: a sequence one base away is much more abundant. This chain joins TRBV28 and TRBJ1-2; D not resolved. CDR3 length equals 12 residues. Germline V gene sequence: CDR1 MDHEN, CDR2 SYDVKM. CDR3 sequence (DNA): TGTGCCAGCAGTCCGAGTAGCTATGGCTACGCCTTC. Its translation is CASSPSSYGYAF.

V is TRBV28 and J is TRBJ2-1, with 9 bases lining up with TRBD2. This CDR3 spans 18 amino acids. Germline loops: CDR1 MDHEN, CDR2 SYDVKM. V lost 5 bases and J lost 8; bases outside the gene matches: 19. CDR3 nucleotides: TGTGCCAGCAGTCCCCCGGGGTCAGCGGGGGGCCGGGGTGATGAGCAGTTCTTC. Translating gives CASSPPGSAGGRGDEQFF.

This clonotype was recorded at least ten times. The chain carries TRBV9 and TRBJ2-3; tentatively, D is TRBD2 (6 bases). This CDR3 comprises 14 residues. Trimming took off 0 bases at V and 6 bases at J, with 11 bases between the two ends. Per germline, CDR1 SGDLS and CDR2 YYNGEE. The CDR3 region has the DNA TGTGCCAGCAGCGTAGGCGGGGAGCGGGATACGCAGTATTTT. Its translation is CASSVGGERDTQYF.

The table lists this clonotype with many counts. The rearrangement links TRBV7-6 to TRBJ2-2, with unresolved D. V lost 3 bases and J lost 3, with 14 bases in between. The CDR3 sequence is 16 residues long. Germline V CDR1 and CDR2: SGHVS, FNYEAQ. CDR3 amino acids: CASSFTHIQDTGELFF. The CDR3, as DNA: TGTGCCAGCAGCTTCACGCACATCCAGGACACCGGGGAGCTGTTTTTT.

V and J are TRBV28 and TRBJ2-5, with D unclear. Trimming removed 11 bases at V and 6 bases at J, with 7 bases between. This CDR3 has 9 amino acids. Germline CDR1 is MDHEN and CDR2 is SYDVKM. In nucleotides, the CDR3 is TGTGCCGCCCTTCAGACCCAGTACTTC. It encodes CAALQTQYF.